What follows describes a single TCR beta chain. This sample is part of a study of T cell clonotyping in hematopoietic cell transplantation. This table comes from immunoSEQ multiplex PCR, and its TCRdb copy is limited to in-frame clones, with some not included. The sample holds some 5,100 clones, 70% to 80% seen once. This CDR3 is 16 amino acids long. CDR1 is SGHDT and CDR2 is YYEEEE in the germline V gene. The V segment lost 3 bases and the J segment 3 bases; nucleotides outside the gene matches: 10. The TCR sequence derives from a male patient aged 45-60 years who had an allogeneic stem cell transplant from an unrelated donor, so the T cells may come from the graft donor. Some clones in this sample may be carry-over from other donors' samples. The sample here was PBMCs, taken 100 days after allogeneic stem cell transplant. V and J are TRBV5-6 and TRBJ1-2; 8 bases are a match to TRBD1. DNA for the CDR3: TGTGCCAGCAGCTCCCGAGGACAGGGCCCCTACTATGGCTACACCTTC. Amino acids: CASSSRGQGPYYGYTF. Supplemented by reference TRBV5-6 and TRBJ1-2, the full variable domain reads DAGVTQSPTHLIKTRGQQVTLRCSPKSGHDTVSWYQQALGQGPQFIFQYYEEEERQRGNFPDRFSGHQFPNYSSELNVNALLLGDSALYLCASSSRGQGPYYGYTFGSGTRLTVV.